This passage covers 2 T cell receptor beta chains from one sample sequenced in a study of shared T cell receptors in the human thymus. Assay used: immunoSEQ multiplex PCR; TCRdb lists only in-frame clones, some missing. Of under 850,000 clones in the sample, approximately 90% were seen once. This sample was shared with a second study, whose subject was human thymus T cells.

Sequencing was carried out using thymocytes. The receptors derive from a boy in the first two years of life with a congenital heart defect.

V gene TRBV4-3 combines with J gene TRBJ2-2; 9 nucleotides agree with TRBD1. The CDR3 totals 18 residues. The V gene end was trimmed by 1 base and the J gene end by 4 bases; junction bases not matched to a gene: 10. Per germline, CDR1 LGHNA and CDR2 YSLEER. The CDR3, as DNA: TGCGCCAGCAGCCAAGCCGGTTCGATGACAGGGGGCACCGGGGAGCTGTTTTTT. This translates into CASSQAGSMTGGTGELFF.

This clone was observed a few times. The chain uses TRBV16 and TRBJ2-7, with 7 bases identical to TRBD1. CDR1 and CDR2 from the germline V gene are KGHSY and FQNENV. The junction had 8 bases not matched to a gene; V was cut back by 4 bases and J by 5 bases. The CDR3 is 14 residues long. Written as DNA, the CDR3 is TGTGCCAGCAGCCCATACCGGGACAGCCACGAGCAGTACTTC. This codes for CASSPYRDSHEQYF.